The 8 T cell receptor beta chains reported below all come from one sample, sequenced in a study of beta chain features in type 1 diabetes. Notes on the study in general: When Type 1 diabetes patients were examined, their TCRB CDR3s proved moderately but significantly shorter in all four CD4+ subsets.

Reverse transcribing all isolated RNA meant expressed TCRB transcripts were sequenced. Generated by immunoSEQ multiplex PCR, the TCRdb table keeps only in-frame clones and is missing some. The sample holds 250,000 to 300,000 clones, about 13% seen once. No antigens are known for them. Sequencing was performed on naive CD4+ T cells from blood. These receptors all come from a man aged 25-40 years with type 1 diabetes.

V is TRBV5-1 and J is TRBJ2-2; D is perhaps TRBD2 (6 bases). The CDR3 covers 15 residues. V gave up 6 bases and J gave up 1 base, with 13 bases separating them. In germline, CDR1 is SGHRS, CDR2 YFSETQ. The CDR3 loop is CASTSLAENTGELFF. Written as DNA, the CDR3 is TGCGCCAGCACCTCTTTAGCGGAGAACACCGGGGAGCTGTTTTTT.

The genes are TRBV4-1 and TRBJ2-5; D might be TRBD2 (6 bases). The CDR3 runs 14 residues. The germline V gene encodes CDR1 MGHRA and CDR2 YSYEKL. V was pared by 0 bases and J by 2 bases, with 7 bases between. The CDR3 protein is CASSQEGGQETQYF. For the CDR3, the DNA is TGCGCCAGCAGCCAAGAGGGGGGTCAAGAGACCCAGTACTTC.

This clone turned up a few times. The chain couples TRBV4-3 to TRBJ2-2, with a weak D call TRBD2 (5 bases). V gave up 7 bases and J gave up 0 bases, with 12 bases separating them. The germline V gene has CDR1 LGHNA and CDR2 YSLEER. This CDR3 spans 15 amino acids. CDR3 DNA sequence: TGCGCCAGCAACAGCGGAACGGCGAACACCGGGGAGCTGTTTTTT. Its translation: CASNSGTANTGELFF.

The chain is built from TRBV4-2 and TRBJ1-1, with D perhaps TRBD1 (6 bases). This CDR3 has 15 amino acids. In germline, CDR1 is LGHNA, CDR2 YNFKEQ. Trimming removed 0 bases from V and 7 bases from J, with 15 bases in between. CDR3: CASSQEWGQQSEAFF. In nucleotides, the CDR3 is TGTGCCAGCAGCCAAGAATGGGGGCAGCAAAGTGAAGCTTTCTTT.

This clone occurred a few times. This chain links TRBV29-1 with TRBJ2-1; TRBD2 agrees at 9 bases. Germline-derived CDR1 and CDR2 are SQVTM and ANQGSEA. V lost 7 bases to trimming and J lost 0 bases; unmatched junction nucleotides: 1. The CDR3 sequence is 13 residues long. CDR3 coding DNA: TGCAGCGGTAGCGGGAGCTCCTACAATGAGCAGTTCTTC. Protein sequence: CSGSGSSYNEQFF.

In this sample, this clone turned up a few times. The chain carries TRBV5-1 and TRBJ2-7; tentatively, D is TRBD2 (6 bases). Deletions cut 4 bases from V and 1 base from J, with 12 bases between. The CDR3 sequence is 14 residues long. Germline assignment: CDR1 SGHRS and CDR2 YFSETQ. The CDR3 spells CASSKSGLSYEQYF. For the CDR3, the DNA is TGCGCCAGCAGCAAATCGGGACTTTCCTACGAGCAGTACTTC. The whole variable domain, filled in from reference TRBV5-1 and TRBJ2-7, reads KAGVTQTPRYLIKTRGQQVTLSCSPISGHRSVSWYQQTPGQGLQFLFEYFSETQRNKGNFPGRFSGRQFSNSRSEMNVSTLELGDSALYLCASSKSGLSYEQYFGPGTRLTVT.

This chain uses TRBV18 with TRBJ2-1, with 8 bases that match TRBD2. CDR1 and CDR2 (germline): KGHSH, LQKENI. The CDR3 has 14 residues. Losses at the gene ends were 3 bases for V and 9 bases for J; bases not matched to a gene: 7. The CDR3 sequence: CASSPLGTRAEQFF. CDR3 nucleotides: TGTGCCAGCTCACCTCTCGGGACTAGAGCTGAGCAGTTCTTC.

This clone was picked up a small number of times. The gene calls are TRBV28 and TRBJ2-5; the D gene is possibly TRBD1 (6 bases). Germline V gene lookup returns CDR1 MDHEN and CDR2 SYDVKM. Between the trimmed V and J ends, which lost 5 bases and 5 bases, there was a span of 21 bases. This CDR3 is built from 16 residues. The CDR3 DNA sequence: TGTGCCAGCAGTACCCCCGGGGACAAATTTCCGGAGACCCAGTACTTC. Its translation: CASSTPGDKFPETQYF.